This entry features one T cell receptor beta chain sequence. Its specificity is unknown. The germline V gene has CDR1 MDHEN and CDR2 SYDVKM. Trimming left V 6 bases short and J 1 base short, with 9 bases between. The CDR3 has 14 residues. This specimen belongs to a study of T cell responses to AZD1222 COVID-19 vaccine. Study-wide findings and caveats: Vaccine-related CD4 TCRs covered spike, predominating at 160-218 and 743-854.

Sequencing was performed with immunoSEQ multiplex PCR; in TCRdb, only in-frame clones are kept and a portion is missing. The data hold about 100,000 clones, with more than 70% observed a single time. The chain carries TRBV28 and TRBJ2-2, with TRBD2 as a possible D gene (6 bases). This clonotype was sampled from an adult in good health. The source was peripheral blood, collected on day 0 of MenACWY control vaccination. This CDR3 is CASSPGGNTGELFF. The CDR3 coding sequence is TGTGCCAGCAGCCCCGGGGGGAACACCGGGGAGCTGTTTTTT.